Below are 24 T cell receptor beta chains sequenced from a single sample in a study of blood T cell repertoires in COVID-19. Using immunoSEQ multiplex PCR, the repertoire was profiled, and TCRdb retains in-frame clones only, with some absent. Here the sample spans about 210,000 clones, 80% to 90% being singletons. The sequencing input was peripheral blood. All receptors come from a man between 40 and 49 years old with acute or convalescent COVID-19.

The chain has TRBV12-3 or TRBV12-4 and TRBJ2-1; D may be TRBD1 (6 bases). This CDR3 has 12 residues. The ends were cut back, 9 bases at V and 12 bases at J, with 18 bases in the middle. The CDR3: CASGLGHSGQFF. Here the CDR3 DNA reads TGTGCCAGTGGCTTGGGACACTCCGGGCAGTTCTTC.

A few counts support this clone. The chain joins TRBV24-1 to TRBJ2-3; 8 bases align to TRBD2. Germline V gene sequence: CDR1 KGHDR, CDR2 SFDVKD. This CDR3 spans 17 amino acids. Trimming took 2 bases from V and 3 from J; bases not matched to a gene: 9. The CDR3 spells CATSDYTSGLRTDTQYF. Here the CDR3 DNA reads TGTGCCACCAGTGATTACACTAGCGGCCTCAGGACAGATACGCAGTATTTT.

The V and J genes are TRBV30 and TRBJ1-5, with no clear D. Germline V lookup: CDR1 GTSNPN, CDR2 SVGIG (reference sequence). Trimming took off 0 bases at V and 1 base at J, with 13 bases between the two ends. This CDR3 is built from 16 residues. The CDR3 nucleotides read TGTGCCTGGAGTGTGTTGGGTCCGGGGAGCAATCAGCCCCAGCATTTT. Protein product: CAWSVLGPGSNQPQHF.

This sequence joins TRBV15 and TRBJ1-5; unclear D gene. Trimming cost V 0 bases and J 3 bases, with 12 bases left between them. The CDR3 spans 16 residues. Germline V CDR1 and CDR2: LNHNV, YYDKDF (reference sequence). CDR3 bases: TGTGCCACCAGCAGAGATGGCGGGGTCTACAATCAGCCCCAGCATTTT. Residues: CATSRDGGVYNQPQHF.

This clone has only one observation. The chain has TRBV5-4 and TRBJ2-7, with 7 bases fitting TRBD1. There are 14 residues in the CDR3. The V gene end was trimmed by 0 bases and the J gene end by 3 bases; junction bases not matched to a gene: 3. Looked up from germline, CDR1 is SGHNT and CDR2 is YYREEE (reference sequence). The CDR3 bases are TGTGCCAGCAGCTTGGAAGGGGGCGACTACGAGCAGTACTTC. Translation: CASSLEGGDYEQYF.

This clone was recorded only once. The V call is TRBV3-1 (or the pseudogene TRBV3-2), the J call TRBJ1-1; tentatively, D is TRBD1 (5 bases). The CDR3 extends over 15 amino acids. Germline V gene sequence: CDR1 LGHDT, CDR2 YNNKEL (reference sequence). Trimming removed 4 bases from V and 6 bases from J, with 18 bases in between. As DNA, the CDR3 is TGTGCCAGCAGCCCCCCAGGGTGGGGTTACGCTGAAGCTTTCTTT. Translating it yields CASSPPGWGYAEAFF.

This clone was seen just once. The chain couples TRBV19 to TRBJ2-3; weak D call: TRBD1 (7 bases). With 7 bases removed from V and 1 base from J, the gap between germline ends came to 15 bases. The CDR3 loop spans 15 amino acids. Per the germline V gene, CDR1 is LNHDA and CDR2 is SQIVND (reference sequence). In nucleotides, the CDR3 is TGTGCCAGTATTGGGGGGCAGGGGGGCACAGATACGCAGTATTTT. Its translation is CASIGGQGGTDTQYF.

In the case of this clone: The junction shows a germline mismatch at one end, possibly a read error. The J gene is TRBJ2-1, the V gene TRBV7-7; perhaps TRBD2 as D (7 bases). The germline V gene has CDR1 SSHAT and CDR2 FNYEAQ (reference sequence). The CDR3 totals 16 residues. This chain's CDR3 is CASSLGLGGLGLEQFF. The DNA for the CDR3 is TGTGCTAGCAGCTTGGGCCTGGGGGGGCTTGGATTAGAGCAGTTCTTC.

CDR3 nucleotides: TGTGCCACCAGCAGAGATAGGGGGGGCGCAGACGGGGAGCTGTTTTTT. It encodes CATSRDRGGADGELFF. The V gene is TRBV15, the J gene TRBJ2-2; D perhaps matches TRBD2 (7 bases). CDR3 size: 16 residues. V lost 0 bases to trimming and J lost 7 bases, with 15 bases between them. Per germline, CDR1 LNHNV and CDR2 YYDKDF (reference sequence). The variable domain in full, completed from reference TRBV15 and TRBJ2-2, reads DAMVIQNPRYQVTQFGKPVTLSCSQTLNHNVMYWYQQKSSQAPKLLFHYYDKDFNNEADTPDNFQSRRPNTSFCFLDIRSPGLGDTAMYLCATSRDRGGADGELFFGEGSRLTVL.

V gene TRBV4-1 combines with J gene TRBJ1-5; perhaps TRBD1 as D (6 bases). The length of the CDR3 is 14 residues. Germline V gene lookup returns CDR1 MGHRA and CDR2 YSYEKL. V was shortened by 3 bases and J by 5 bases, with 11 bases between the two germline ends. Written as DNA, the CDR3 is TGCGCCAGCAGCCATTACAGGGCGGATCAGCCCCAGCATTTT. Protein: CASSHYRADQPQHF.

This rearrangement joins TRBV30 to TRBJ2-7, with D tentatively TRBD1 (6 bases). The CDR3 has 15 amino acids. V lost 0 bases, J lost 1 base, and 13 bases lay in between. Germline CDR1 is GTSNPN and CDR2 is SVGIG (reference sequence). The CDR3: CAWSVSRGTSYEQYF. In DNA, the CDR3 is TGTGCCTGGAGTGTAAGCAGGGGCACGTCCTACGAGCAGTACTTC.

The DNA for the CDR3 is TGTGCCAGCTCACCACCCGGACAACGAAACACCATATATTTT. Translating gives CASSPPGQRNTIYF. The chain uses TRBV18 and TRBJ1-3, with D possibly matching TRBD1 (5 bases). This CDR3 is 14 amino acids long. Germline CDR1 KGHSH, CDR2 LQKENI. Trimming pared 0 bases from V and 5 bases from J, leaving 8 bases between. The entire variable domain, with the rest obtained from reference TRBV18 and TRBJ1-3, is as follows: NAGVMQNPRHLVRRRGQEARLRCSPMKGHSHVYWYRQLPEEGLKFMVYLQKENIIDESGMPKERFSAEFPKEGPSILRIQQVVRGDSAAYFCASSPPGQRNTIYFGEGSWLTVV.

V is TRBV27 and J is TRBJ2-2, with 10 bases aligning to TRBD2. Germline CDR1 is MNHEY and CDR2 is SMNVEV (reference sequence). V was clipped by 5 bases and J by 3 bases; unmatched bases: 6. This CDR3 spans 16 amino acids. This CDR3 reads CASSAGTSVYTGELFF. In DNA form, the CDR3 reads TGTGCCAGCAGTGCCGGGACTAGCGTGTACACCGGGGAGCTGTTTTTT.

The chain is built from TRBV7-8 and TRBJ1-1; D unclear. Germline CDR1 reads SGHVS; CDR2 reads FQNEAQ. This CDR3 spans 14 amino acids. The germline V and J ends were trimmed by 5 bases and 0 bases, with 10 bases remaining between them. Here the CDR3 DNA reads TGTGCCAGCAGCATGAAGCTAATGAACACTGAAGCTTTCTTT. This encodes CASSMKLMNTEAFF. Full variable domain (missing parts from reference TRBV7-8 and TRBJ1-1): GAGVSQSPRYKVAKRGQDVALRCDPISGHVSLFWYQQALGQGPEFLTYFQNEAQLDKSGLPSDRFFAERPEGSVSTLKIQRTQQEDSAVYLCASSMKLMNTEAFFGQGTRLTVV.

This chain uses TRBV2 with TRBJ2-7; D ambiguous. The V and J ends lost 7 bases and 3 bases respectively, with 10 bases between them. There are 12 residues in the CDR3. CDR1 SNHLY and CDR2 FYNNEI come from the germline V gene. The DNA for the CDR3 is TGTGCCAGCACCAACATCAACTACGAGCAGTACTTC. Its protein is CASTNINYEQYF. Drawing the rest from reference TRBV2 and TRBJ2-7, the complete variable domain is EPEVTQTPSHQVTQMGQEVILRCVPISNHLYFYWYRQILGQKVEFLVSFYNNEISEKSEIFDDQFSVERPDGSNFTLKIRSTKLEDSAMYFCASTNINYEQYFGPGTRLTVT.

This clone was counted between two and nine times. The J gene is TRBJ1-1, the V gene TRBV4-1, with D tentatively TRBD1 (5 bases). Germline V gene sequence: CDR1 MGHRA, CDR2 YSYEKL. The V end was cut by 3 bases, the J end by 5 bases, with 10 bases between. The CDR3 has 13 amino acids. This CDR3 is CASSHQGETEAFF. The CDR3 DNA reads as TGCGCCAGCAGCCACCAGGGTGAAACTGAAGCTTTCTTT.

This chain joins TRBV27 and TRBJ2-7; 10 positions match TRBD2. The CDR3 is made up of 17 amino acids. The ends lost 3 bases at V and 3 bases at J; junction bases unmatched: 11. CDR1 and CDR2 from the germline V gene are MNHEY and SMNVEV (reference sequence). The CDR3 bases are TGTGCCAGCAGTTTGGGTGCGACTAGCGGGTTTCACTACGAGCAGTACTTC. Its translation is CASSLGATSGFHYEQYF.

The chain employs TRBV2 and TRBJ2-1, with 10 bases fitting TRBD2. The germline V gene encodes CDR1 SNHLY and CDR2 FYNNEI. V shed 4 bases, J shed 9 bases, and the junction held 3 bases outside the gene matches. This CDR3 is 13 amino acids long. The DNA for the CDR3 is TGTGCCAGCAGTGTGGAGCGGGAGGGTGAGCAGTTCTTC. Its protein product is CASSVEREGEQFF.

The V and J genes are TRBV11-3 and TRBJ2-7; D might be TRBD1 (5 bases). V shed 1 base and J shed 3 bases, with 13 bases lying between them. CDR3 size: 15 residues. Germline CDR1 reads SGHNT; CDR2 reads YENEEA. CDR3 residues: CASSLAAGWGYEQYF. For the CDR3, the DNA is TGTGCCAGCAGCTTAGCGGCAGGGTGGGGCTACGAGCAGTACTTC.

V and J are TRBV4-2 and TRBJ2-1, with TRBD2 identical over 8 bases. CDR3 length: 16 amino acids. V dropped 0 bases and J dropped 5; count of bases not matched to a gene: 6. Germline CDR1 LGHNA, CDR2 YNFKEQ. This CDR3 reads CASSQDWAGGHNEQFF. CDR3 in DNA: TGTGCCAGCAGCCAAGATTGGGCGGGGGGCCACAATGAGCAGTTCTTC.

CDR3 amino acids: CASSAGTATNLQYF. The CDR3 nucleotides are TGTGCCAGCTCCGCAGGGACAGCAACCAACCTGCAGTACTTC. The gene calls are TRBV18 and TRBJ2-7, with 7 nucleotides matching TRBD1. The CDR3 runs to 14 residues. The V gene's germline CDR1 is KGHSH and CDR2 LQKENI. With 6 bases clipped from V and 9 bases from J, the junction kept 14 bases outside the gene matches. Full variable domain (outside the CDR3, taken from reference TRBV18 and TRBJ2-7): NAGVMQNPRHLVRRRGQEARLRCSPMKGHSHVYWYRQLPEEGLKFMVYLQKENIIDESGMPKERFSAEFPKEGPSILRIQQVVRGDSAAYFCASSAGTATNLQYFGPGTRLTVT.

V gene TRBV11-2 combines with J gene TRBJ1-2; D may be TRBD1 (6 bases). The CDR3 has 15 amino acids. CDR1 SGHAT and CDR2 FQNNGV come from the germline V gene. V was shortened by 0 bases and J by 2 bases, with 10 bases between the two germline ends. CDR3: CASSLDLQGNYGYTF. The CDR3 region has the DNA TGTGCCAGCAGCTTAGATCTACAGGGAAACTATGGCTACACCTTC.

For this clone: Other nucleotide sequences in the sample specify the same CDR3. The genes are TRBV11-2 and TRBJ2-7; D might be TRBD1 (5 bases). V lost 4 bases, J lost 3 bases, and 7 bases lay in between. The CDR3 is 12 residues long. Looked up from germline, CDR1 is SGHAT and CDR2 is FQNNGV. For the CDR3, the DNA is TGTGCCAGCAGCTCTCAGGGCTACGAGCAGTACTTC. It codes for CASSSQGYEQYF. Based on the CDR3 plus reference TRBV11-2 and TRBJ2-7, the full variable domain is EAGVAQSPRYKIIEKRQSVAFWCNPISGHATLYWYQQILGQGPKLLIQFQNNGVVDDSQLPKDRFSAERLKGVDSTLKIQPAKLEDSAVYLCASSSQGYEQYFGPGTRLTVT.

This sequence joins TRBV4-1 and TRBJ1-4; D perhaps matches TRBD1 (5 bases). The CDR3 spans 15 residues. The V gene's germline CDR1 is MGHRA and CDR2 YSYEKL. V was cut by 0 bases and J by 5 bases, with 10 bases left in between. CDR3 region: CASSQDRNRNEKLFF. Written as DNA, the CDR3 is TGCGCCAGCAGCCAAGATAGGAACAGGAATGAAAAACTGTTTTTT.